The 29 T cell receptor beta chains below all came from one sample that was sequenced in a study of CD8 T cells in ankylosing spondylitis. TCRdb reanalysed the 5' RACE reads using MiXCR and keeps one entry per CDR3 protein. The sample has roughly 700,000 distinct CDR3 sequences; around 20% are singletons. Their antigens remain unidentified. Study-wide findings and caveats: A motif in TCR beta, a set of eight highly homologous variants, appeared characteristic of ankylosing spondylitis blood.

Material for sequencing was blood, either unsorted or a sorted T cell fraction (not recorded which). These receptors came from a male donor with ankylosing spondylitis.

This clonotype was seen a handful of times. The chain combines TRBV7-9 with TRBJ1-2; the D gene is possibly TRBD1 (5 bases). Germline lookup yields CDR1 SEHNR and CDR2 FQNEAQ (reference sequence). The ends were cut back, 3 bases at V and 0 bases at J, with 14 bases in the middle. The CDR3 contains 16 residues. The CDR3 here is CASSFGAGSPNYGYTF. For the CDR3, the DNA is TGTGCCAGCAGCTTTGGGGCAGGGAGTCCTAACTATGGCTACACCTTC.

The CDR3 loop is CSGQGGNEQYF. CDR3 bases: TGCAGTGGACAGGGCGGAAACGAGCAGTACTTC. The chain links TRBV20-1 to TRBJ2-7; 7 nucleotides match TRBD1. V lost 7 bases to trimming and J lost 5 bases; unmatched junction nucleotides: 5. Per the germline V gene, CDR1 is DFQATT and CDR2 is SNEGSKA (reference sequence). The CDR3 runs to 11 residues.

The chain carries TRBV20-1 and TRBJ1-5; 10 bases line up with TRBD1. Losses at the gene ends were 7 bases for V and 11 bases for J; bases not matched to a gene: 20. Germline V CDR1 and CDR2: DFQATT, SNEGSKA (reference sequence). The CDR3 covers 16 residues. In DNA form, the CDR3 reads TGCAGTGTTCCCAATTCGGGACAGGGGATGCTGAGTGCCCAGCATTTT. This gives the protein CSVPNSGQGMLSAQHF.

This clonotype was detected only a few times. The chain recombines TRBV12-3 or TRBV12-4 with TRBJ1-5; D unclear. This CDR3 comprises 15 residues. V was clipped by 2 bases and J by 0 bases, with 8 bases between them. CDR3 nucleotides: TGTGCCAGCAGTTTACAGGCAAGTAGCAATCAGCCCCAGCATTTT. Translated: CASSLQASSNQPQHF.

In its sample, this clonotype was seen many times. The chain joins TRBV20-1 to TRBJ1-1; D uncertain. CDR1 is DFQATT, CDR2 SNEGSKA, per germline (reference sequence). V lost 5 bases, J lost 1 base, and 17 bases lay in between. The CDR3 consists of 15 residues. The CDR3 spells CSAAPIQAPNTEAFF. The CDR3, as DNA: TGCAGTGCTGCCCCAATTCAGGCCCCGAACACTGAAGCTTTCTTT.

This clonotype was counted a few times. The chain is built from TRBV5-1 and TRBJ2-7, with 9 nucleotides matching TRBD2. Germline loops: CDR1 SGHRS, CDR2 YFSETQ. The CDR3 sequence is 15 residues long. The junction had 10 bases not matched to a gene; V was cut back by 4 bases and J by 5 bases. The CDR3 is CASSRASGMRNEQYF. The CDR3 DNA reads as TGCGCCAGCAGCCGAGCTAGCGGGATGAGGAACGAGCAGTACTTC.

This chain connects TRBV5-1 to TRBJ2-5; D is possibly TRBD1 (5 bases). V lost 2 bases and J lost 1, with 9 bases in between. Per the germline V gene, CDR1 is SGHRS and CDR2 is YFSETQ. The CDR3 loop spans 14 amino acids. This CDR3 reads CASSFSQGQETQYF. The CDR3 nucleotides are TGCGCCAGCAGCTTCTCCCAGGGCCAAGAGACCCAGTACTTC.

This clonotype was counted ten times or more. The gene calls are TRBV5-1 and TRBJ2-7; weak D call: TRBD2 (5 bases). Germline V gene lookup returns CDR1 SGHRS and CDR2 YFSETQ. V was cut by 8 bases and J by 4 bases, with 22 bases left in between. The CDR3 consists of 15 residues. The chain's CDR3 is CASSSSGPPGYEQYF. CDR3 DNA sequence: TGCGCCAGTTCTAGTTCCGGCCCCCCGGGGTACGAGCAGTACTTC.

The chain couples TRBV7-8 to TRBJ1-1, with D tentatively TRBD1 (6 bases). The CDR3 runs to 16 residues. From germline, CDR1 is SGHVS and CDR2 FQNEAQ. Trimming removed 2 bases from V and 4 bases from J, with 17 bases in between. CDR3 DNA: TGTGCCAGCAGCTTAAAACAGGGCTTGATGACCACTGAAGCTTTCTTT. The encoded protein is CASSLKQGLMTTEAFF.

This clonotype was seen repeatedly, ten times or more. The chain couples TRBV12-3 or TRBV12-4 to TRBJ1-2; possible D gene TRBD1, 5 bases. Trimming removed 5 bases from V and 5 bases from J, with 12 bases in between. This CDR3 comprises 13 residues. CDR3 in DNA: TGTGCCAGCAGTCCCAGCGACAGTTATGGCTACACCTTC. This gives the protein CASSPSDSYGYTF.

The CDR3: CASSLPTGEITGELFF. Here the CDR3 DNA reads TGTGCCAGCAGTCTGCCAACAGGGGAGATCACCGGGGAGCTGTTTTTT. This chain uses TRBV12-3 or TRBV12-4 with TRBJ2-2, with 7 bases that match TRBD1. The V and J ends lost 5 bases and 4 bases, in that order; junction bases with no gene match: 10. This CDR3 has 16 residues.

This clonotype was counted a few times. The chain couples TRBV7-8 to TRBJ2-3; the D gene is possibly TRBD2 (6 bases). The CDR3 length is 14 residues. The germline CDR1 and CDR2 sequences are SGHVS and FQNEAQ. Deletions cut 8 bases from V and 3 bases from J, with 15 bases between. This CDR3 is CASGTGERTDTQYF. The CDR3 coding sequence is TGTGCCAGCGGGACTGGGGAAAGAACAGATACGCAGTATTTT.

There are a few counts of this clonotype. V is TRBV10-3 and J is TRBJ1-1; 7 nucleotides agree with TRBD1. The CDR3 consists of 15 residues. V shed 5 bases and J 1 base; nucleotides not matched to a gene: 7. Germline CDR1 ENHRY, CDR2 SYGVKD. The CDR3 protein is CAISPVGTENTEAFF. CDR3 coding DNA: TGTGCCATCAGTCCTGTCGGGACAGAGAACACTGAAGCTTTCTTT.

This clonotype occurred a few times. CDR3 sequence reads: CATSRDRAGSPLHF. The CDR3 DNA follows: TGTGCCACCAGCAGAGACCGAGCCGGGTCACCCCTCCACTTT. The chain is built from TRBV15 and TRBJ1-6; D is unresolved. Germline V gene lookup returns CDR1 LNHNV and CDR2 YYDKDF (reference sequence). V lost 0 bases to trimming and J lost 10 bases, with 10 bases between them. The CDR3 spans 14 residues. Supplemented by reference TRBV15 and TRBJ1-6, the full variable domain reads DAMVIQNPRYQVTQFGKPVTLSCSQTLNHNVMYWYQQKSSQAPKLLFHYYDKDFNNEADTPDNFQSRRPNTSFCFLDIRSPGLGDTAMYLCATSRDRAGSPLHFGNGTRLTVT.

V and J are TRBV28 and TRBJ1-1, with a possible D match to TRBD1 (5 bases). The germline CDR1 and CDR2 sequences are MDHEN and SYDVKM. Trimming removed 1 base from V and 3 bases from J, with 12 bases in between. CDR3 length: 15 amino acids. The CDR3 sequence is CASSLFSDRYTEAFF. DNA for the CDR3: TGTGCCAGCAGTTTATTCTCCGACAGATACACTGAAGCTTTCTTT.

This clonotype was seen repeatedly, ten times or more. The chain joins TRBV5-1 to TRBJ2-7, with D unresolved. The CDR3 is 13 residues long. Deletions cut 0 bases from V and 6 bases from J, with 10 bases between. Germline-derived CDR1 and CDR2 are SGHRS and YFSETQ. CDR3 DNA sequence: TGCGCCAGCAGCTTGGTTCCTAGTCCCGAGCAGTACTTC. It yields the protein CASSLVPSPEQYF.

This chain joins TRBV20-1 and TRBJ2-2; D ambiguous. Deletions cut 0 bases from V and 3 bases from J, with 11 bases between. CDR3 length equals 15 residues. Germline loops: CDR1 DFQATT, CDR2 SNEGSKA (reference sequence). For the CDR3, the DNA is TGCAGTGCTAGAGAACGAGGCAGTTACACCGGGGAGCTGTTTTTT. Translating gives CSARERGSYTGELFF.

The sample holds a few counts of this clonotype. The chain joins TRBV11-2 to TRBJ1-2; a weak D match, TRBD1 (6 bases). Trimming removed 5 bases from V and 2 bases from J, with 24 bases in between. Germline V gene lookup returns CDR1 SGHAT and CDR2 FQNNGV. This CDR3 contains 18 residues. Here the CDR3 reads CASSPGQLTTGINYGYTF. CDR3 DNA: TGTGCCAGCAGCCCTGGACAGCTAACAACAGGGATAAACTATGGCTACACCTTC.

The V and J genes are TRBV7-2 and TRBJ2-3, with 7 positions matching TRBD2. The CDR3 runs to 16 residues. Germline-derived CDR1 and CDR2 are SGHTA and FQGNSA. The ends lost 1 base at V and 2 bases at J; junction bases unmatched: 6. CDR3 sequence (DNA): TGTGCCAGCAGCTTAGGTGGCGGGAGCCCCACAGATACGCAGTATTTT. As protein: CASSLGGGSPTDTQYF. The complete variable domain, with remaining parts taken from reference TRBV7-2 and TRBJ2-3, reads GAGVSQSPSNKVTEKGKDVELRCDPISGHTALYWYRQSLGQGLEFLIYFQGNSAPDKSGLPSDRFSAERTGGSVSTLTIQRTQQEDSAVYLCASSLGGGSPTDTQYFGPGTRLTVL.

V and J are TRBV21-1 and TRBJ1-1; the table names TRBD1, a call not compared with the DNA. TRBV21-1 is shown as a pseudogene. The CDR3 has 16 residues. The chain's CDR3 is CASTPQVEGVATEAFF. CDR3 DNA sequence: TGTGCCAGCACCCCACAGGTAGAGGGGGTGGCCACTGAAGCTTTCTTT.

The V gene is TRBV28, the J gene TRBJ1-6; possible D gene TRBD1, 5 bases. CDR1 is MDHEN and CDR2 is SYDVKM in the germline V gene. The V end was cut by 5 bases, the J end by 7 bases, with 15 bases between. The CDR3 sequence is 15 residues long. This CDR3 reads CASSTRGGGNSPLHF. Here the CDR3 DNA reads TGTGCCAGCAGTACCCGGGGGGGTGGGAATTCACCCCTCCACTTT.

This chain connects TRBV9 to TRBJ2-3; TRBD2 matches 10 bases. This CDR3 has 17 amino acids. V lost 0 bases and J lost 6; bases outside the gene matches: 10. Germline loops: CDR1 SGDLS, CDR2 YYNGEE. CDR3 nucleotides: TGTGCCAGCAGCGTAGCTACCAGCGGGAGGGCGGTGGATACGCAGTATTTT. It is translated as CASSVATSGRAVDTQYF.

This clonotype was detected only a few times. J is TRBJ1-1 and V is TRBV15; a weak D match, TRBD1 (5 bases). V lost 5 bases, J lost 4 bases, and 11 bases lay in between. Germline CDR1 reads LNHNV; CDR2 reads YYDKDF (reference sequence). The CDR3 has 13 amino acids. The CDR3 sequence is CATSVQQGTEAFF. In DNA form, the CDR3 reads TGTGCCACCAGCGTACAGCAGGGCACTGAAGCTTTCTTT.

V gene TRBV6-2 or TRBV6-3 combines with J gene TRBJ2-7, with no clear D. The CDR3 totals 12 residues. Trimming took 2 bases from V and 7 from J, leaving 9 bases between them. CDR1 is MNHEY, CDR2 SVGEGT, per germline. The CDR3 sequence: CASSYREGEQYF. The CDR3 DNA sequence: TGTGCCAGCAGTTACAGGGAAGGGGAGCAGTACTTC.

This clonotype was picked up a small number of times. This chain links TRBV12-3 or TRBV12-4 with TRBJ1-2; D remains unclear. The V gene lost 2 bases and the J gene lost 7 bases, with 8 bases spanning the gap. There are 12 residues in the CDR3. This CDR3 is CASSLWMSGYTF. In DNA, the CDR3 is TGTGCCAGCAGTTTATGGATGAGTGGCTACACCTTC.

The chain uses TRBV20-1 and TRBJ2-2; the D gene is possibly TRBD2 (6 bases). The CDR3 runs to 12 residues. V lost 6 bases and J lost 5, with 10 bases in between. CDR1 is DFQATT, CDR2 SNEGSKA, per germline (reference sequence). CDR3 in amino acids: CSAARGTGELFF. The CDR3 region has the DNA TGCAGTGCCGCGCGGGGTACCGGGGAGCTGTTTTTT.

The rearrangement uses TRBV11-2 and TRBJ2-3; 10 bases align to TRBD2. Unmatched junction bases numbered 8, after V lost 2 bases and J lost 0 bases. Germline CDR1 SGHAT, CDR2 FQNNGV. The CDR3 is 18 amino acids. The CDR3 loop reads CASSLTSGGALSTDTQYF. In DNA, the CDR3 is TGTGCCAGCAGCTTAACCAGCGGGGGGGCACTAAGCACAGATACGCAGTATTTT. Combining the CDR3 with reference TRBV11-2 and TRBJ2-3 gives the whole variable domain EAGVAQSPRYKIIEKRQSVAFWCNPISGHATLYWYQQILGQGPKLLIQFQNNGVVDDSQLPKDRFSAERLKGVDSTLKIQPAKLEDSAVYLCASSLTSGGALSTDTQYFGPGTRLTVL.

There are a few counts of this clonotype. CDR3 region: CASSGRATSEETQYF. The CDR3 DNA follows: TGCGCCAGCAGCGGACGAGCTACTAGCGAGGAGACCCAGTACTTC. The chain couples TRBV4-1 to TRBJ2-5; 7 nucleotides match TRBD2. Germline-derived CDR1 and CDR2 are MGHRA and YSYEKL. J lost 5 bases, V lost 5 bases, and 11 bases had no gene match. The CDR3 is made up of 15 amino acids.

V and J are TRBV11-1 and TRBJ2-3, with 12 bases identical to TRBD1. With V trimmed by 5 bases and J by 7 bases, 10 bases remained unmatched. This CDR3 is 16 amino acids long. Germline V gene sequence: CDR1 SGHAT, CDR2 FQDESV (reference sequence). The CDR3 is CASSRAGTGGANTQYF. CDR3 nucleotide sequence: TGTGCCAGCAGCCGCGCCGGGACAGGGGGCGCAAATACGCAGTATTTT.